A selection of T cell receptor beta chains follows, all from one sample in a study of memory CD4+ T cells and cytomegalovirus serostatus. Clones were read by immunoSEQ multiplex PCR, and TCRdb kept only the in-frame ones, dropping some. The table records 85,000 to 100,000 clones, about four fifths of them present only once. Material for sequencing was memory CD4+ T cells from blood. These receptors came from an adult in good health and CMV-seropositive. CDR3s include the opening cysteine and the closing phenylalanine or tryptophan. A D gene is named only where the DNA matches it firmly. Some rows mark clone size as missing; the rest say once, few, many or name a class of expanded clone.

v_call	d_call	cdr3_length	clone_size	j_call	cdr3_nt	cdr3_aa
TRBV15	-	18	-	TRBJ1-5	TGTGCCACCAGCAGAGATCTTCGGGGCCTTAATAGCAATCAGCCCCAGCATTTT	CATSRDLRGLNSNQPQHF
TRBV6-6	-	12	-	TRBJ1-4	TGTGCCAGCAGTTACTCAGGTGAAAAACTGTTTTTT	CASSYSGEKLFF
TRBV7-9	-	13	-	TRBJ1-6	TGTGCCAGCAGCCCAGGGAATCGGTCACCCCTCCACTTT	CASSPGNRSPLHF
TRBV7-9	TRBD2	16	-	TRBJ2-1	TGTGCCAGCAGTCGATCTAGGACTAGCGGCTACAATGAGCAGTTCTTC	CASSRSRTSGYNEQFF
TRBV4-2	TRBD2	16	few	TRBJ2-7	TGTGCCAGCAGCCAAGTTAGCGGGAGGGTTCGTTCCGAGCAGTACTTC	CASSQVSGRVRSEQYF
TRBV28	TRBD1	15	few	TRBJ2-7	TGTGCCAGCAGTTTATACCTACAGGGGACCTACGAGCAGTACTTC	CASSLYLQGTYEQYF
TRBV7-2	-	15	-	TRBJ2-5	TGTGCCAGCAACAAACGGGACCTAAATGAAGAGACCCAGTACTTC	CASNKRDLNEETQYF
TRBV7-3	TRBD2	18	few	TRBJ2-2	TGTGCCAGCAGCTACCCGGGACTAGCGGGAGATGGGGCCGGGGAGCTGTTTTTT	CASSYPGLAGDGAGELFF
TRBV7-9	TRBD1	16	-	TRBJ2-6	TGTGCCAGCAGCTTAGCACAGGGGACTGGGGCCAACGTCCTGACTTTC	CASSLAQGTGANVLTF
TRBV6-6	TRBD1	14	-	TRBJ1-4	TGTGCCAGCAGCCCGCAGGGGGCGGGTGAAAAACTGTTTTTT	CASSPQGAGEKLFF
TRBV2	TRBD2	17	-	TRBJ2-3	TGTGCCAGCAGTTTTGGGAGGCTAGCGGGAGGAGGGGATACGCAGTATTTT	CASSFGRLAGGGDTQYF
TRBV6-6	-	14	once	TRBJ2-7	TGTGCCAGCAGTTACCGGGACCGATCCTACGAGCAGTACTTC	CASSYRDRSYEQYF
TRBV5-4	TRBD1	14	-	TRBJ2-7	TGTGCCAGCAGCGTACCGGACAGGGTCGGCGAGCAGTACTTC	CASSVPDRVGEQYF